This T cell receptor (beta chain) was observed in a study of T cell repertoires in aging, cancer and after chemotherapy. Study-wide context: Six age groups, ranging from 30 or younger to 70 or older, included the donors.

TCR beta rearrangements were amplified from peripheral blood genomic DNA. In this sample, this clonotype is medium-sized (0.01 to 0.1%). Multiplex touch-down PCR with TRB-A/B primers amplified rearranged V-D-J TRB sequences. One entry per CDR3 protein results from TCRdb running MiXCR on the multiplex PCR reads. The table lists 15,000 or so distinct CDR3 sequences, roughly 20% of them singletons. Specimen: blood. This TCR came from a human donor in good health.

The CDR3 coding sequence is TGTGCCAGCTCTAGGACGGGTGAAAAACTGTTTTTT. Its translation is CASSRTGEKLFF. The V gene is TRBV27, the J gene TRBJ1-4; D unresolved. The V gene's germline CDR1 is MNHEY and CDR2 SMNVEV (reference sequence). V was trimmed by 8 bases and J by 7 bases, leaving 11 bases between them. CDR3 size: 12 residues.